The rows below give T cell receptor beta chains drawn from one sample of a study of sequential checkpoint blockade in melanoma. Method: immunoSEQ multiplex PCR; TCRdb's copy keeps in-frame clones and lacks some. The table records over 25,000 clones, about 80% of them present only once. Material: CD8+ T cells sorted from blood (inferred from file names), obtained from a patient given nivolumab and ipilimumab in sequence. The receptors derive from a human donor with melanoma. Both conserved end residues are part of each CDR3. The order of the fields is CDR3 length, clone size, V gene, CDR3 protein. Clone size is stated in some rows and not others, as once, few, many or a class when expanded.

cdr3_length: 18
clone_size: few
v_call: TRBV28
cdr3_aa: CASSLTGTGVANTGELFF

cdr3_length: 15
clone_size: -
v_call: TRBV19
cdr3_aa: CASSSRDLAKNIQYF

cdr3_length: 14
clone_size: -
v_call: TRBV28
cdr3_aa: CASTPAGKAYGYTF

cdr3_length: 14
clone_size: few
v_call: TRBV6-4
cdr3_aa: CASSDSRGPDTQYF

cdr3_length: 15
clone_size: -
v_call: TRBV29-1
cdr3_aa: CSVAVTPLGGAEAFF

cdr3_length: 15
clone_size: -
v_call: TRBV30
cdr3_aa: CAWSELAGGLDEQFF

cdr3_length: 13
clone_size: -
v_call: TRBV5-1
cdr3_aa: CASSQDSSYEQYF

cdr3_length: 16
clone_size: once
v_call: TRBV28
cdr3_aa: CASSTKTGSNNSPLHF

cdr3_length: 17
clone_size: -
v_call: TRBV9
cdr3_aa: CASSVVQRAGGNQPQHF

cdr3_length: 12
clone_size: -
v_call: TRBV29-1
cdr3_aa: CSVVEAAGTIYF

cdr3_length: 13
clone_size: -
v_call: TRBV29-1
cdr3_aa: CSVLTGDSYEQYF

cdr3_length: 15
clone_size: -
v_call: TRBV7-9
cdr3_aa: CASSSLPTGSYEQYF

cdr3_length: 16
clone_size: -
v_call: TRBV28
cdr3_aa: CASSPQGYSGANVLTF

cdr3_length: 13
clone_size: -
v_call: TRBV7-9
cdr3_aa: CASSGRITDTQYF

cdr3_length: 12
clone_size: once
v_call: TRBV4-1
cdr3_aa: CASSQGADTQYF

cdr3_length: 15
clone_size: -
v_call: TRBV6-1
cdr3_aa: CASSEAGGAPYEQYF

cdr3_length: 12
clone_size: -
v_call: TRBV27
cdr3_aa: CASRGQDAEQFF

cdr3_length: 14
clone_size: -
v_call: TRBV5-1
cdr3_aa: CASSLGTGRNTIYF

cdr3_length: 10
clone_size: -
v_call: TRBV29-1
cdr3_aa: CSAHQETQYF

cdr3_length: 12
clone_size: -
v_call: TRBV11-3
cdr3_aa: CASSGLGETQYF

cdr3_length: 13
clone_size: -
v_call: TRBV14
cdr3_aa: CASSPTATYEQYF

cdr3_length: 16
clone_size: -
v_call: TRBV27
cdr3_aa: CASSTLPGQGLNEQFF

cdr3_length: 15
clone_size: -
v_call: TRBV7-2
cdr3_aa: CASSLVWGESGELFF

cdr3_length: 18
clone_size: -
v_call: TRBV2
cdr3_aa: CASSVIISDSYSNQPQHF

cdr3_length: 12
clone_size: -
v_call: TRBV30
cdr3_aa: CARADTAYEQYF

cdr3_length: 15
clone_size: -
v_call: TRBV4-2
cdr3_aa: CASSHELAGSYEQYF